The source of this T cell receptor (beta chain) is a study of blood T cell repertoires in COVID-19. As for the study in general: Samples came from the United States, Italy and Spain, spanning acute and convalescent COVID-19.

This CDR3 spans 11 amino acids. V dropped 1 base and J dropped 6 bases, with 6 bases sitting between them. The germline gives CDR1 DFQATT, CDR2 SNEGSKA (reference sequence). Repertoires were generated with immunoSEQ multiplex PCR, while TCRdb's copy carries only in-frame clones and drops some. The sample lists 55,000 to 80,000 clones; 80% to 90% were seen once. This receptor was identified in a human donor in a cohort sampled during active COVID-19. The genes are TRBV20-1 and TRBJ1-1; D ambiguous. Sequenced material: peripheral blood. CDR3 DNA: TGCAGTGCTAGAGGGGCAGCTGAAGCTTTCTTT. Translating gives CSARGAAEAFF.